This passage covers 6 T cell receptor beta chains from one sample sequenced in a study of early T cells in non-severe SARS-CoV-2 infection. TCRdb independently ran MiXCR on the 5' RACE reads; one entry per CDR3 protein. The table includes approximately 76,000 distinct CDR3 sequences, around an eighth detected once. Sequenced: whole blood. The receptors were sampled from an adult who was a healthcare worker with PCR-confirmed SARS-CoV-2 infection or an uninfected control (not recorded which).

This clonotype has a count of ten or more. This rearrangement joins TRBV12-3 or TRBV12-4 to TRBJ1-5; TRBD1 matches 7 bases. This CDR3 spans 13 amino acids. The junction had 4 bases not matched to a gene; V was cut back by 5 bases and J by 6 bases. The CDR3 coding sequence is TGTGCCAGCAGTAACAGGGGCATTCAGCCCCAGCATTTT. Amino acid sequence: CASSNRGIQPQHF.

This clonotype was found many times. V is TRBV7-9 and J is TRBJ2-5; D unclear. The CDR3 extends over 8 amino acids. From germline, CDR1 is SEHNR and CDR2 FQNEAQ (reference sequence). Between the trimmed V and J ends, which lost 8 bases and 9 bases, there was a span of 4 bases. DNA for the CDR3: TGTGCCAGCCCCCCCCAGTACTTC. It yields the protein CASPPQYF.

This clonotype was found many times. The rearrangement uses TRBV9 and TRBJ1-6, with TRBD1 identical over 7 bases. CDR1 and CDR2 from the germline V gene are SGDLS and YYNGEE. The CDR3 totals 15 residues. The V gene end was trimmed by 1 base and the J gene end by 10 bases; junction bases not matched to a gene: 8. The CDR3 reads CASSVRDQGGSPLHF. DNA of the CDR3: TGTGCCAGCAGCGTAAGGGACCAGGGGGGCTCACCCCTCCACTTT.

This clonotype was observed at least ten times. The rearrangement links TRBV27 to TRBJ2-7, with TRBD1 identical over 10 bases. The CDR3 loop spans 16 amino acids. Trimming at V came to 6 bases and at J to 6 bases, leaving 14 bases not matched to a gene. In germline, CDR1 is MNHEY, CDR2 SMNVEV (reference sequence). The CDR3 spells CASRPETGTGVREQYF. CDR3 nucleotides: TGTGCCAGCAGACCTGAGACCGGGACAGGGGTACGCGAGCAGTACTTC.

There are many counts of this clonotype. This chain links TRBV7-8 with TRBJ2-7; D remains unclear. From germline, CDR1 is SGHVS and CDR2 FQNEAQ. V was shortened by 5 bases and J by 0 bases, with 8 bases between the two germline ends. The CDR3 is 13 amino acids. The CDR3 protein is CASSLPPSYEQYF. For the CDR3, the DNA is TGTGCCAGCAGCCTACCCCCCTCCTACGAGCAGTACTTC.

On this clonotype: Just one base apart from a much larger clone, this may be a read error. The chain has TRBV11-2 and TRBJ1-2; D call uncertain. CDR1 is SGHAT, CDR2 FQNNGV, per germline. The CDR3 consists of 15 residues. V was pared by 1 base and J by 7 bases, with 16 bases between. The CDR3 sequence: CASSLGTADYCGYTF. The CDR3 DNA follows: TGTGCCAGCAGCTTAGGGACGGCCGATTACTGTGGCTACACCTTC.